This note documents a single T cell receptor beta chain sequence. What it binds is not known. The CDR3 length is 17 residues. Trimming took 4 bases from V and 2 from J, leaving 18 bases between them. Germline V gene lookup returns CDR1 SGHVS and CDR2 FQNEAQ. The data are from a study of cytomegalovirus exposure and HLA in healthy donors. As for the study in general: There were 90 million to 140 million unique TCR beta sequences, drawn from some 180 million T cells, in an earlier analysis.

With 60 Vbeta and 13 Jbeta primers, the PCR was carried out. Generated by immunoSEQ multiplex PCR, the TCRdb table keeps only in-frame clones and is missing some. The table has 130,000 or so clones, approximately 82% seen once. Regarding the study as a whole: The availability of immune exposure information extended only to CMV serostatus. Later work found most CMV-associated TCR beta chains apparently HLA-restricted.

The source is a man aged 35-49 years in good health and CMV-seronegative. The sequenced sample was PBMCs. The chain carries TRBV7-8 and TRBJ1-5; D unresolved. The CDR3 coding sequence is TGTGCCAGCAGCTGGCTGGAGGGAGGGTTGGGCAATCAGCCCCAGCATTTT. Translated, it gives CASSWLEGGLGNQPQHF.